A selection of T cell receptor beta chains follows, all from one sample in a study of blood T cells in healthy people across ages. In TCRdb, the 5' RACE reads were re-called with MiXCR into one record per CDR3 protein. Of under 950,000 distinct CDR3 sequences detected, about a fifth appear once; the ten largest clones hold about 22%. Source material: blood. These receptors were obtained from a man aged 65 to 79 in good health. Each CDR3 is given with its conserved first and last residue. Each record gives: CDR3 length, J gene, V gene, D gene, CDR3 protein. A D gene is named only where the DNA matches it firmly.

len: 14
j_gene: TRBJ2-3
v_gene: TRBV12-3/TRBV12-4
d_gene: -
CDR3aa: CASSLGVVRDTQYF

len: 13
j_gene: TRBJ2-1
v_gene: TRBV21-1
d_gene: -
CDR3aa: CADKREGSYEQFF

len: 16
j_gene: TRBJ2-3
v_gene: TRBV11-1
d_gene: -
CDR3aa: CASSPLVARVGDTQYF

len: 14
j_gene: TRBJ2-1
v_gene: TRBV20-1
d_gene: TRBD1
CDR3aa: CSAENRGSYNEQFF

len: 17
j_gene: TRBJ2-3
v_gene: TRBV6-6
d_gene: -
CDR3aa: CASSFSRRAGMTDTQYF

len: 15
j_gene: TRBJ2-7
v_gene: TRBV19
d_gene: TRBD1
CDR3aa: CASSTLGQGVYEQYF

len: 15
j_gene: TRBJ1-2
v_gene: TRBV7-8
d_gene: -
CDR3aa: CASSLDGRSNYGYTF

len: 15
j_gene: TRBJ2-2
v_gene: TRBV7-8
d_gene: -
CDR3aa: CASSFTTLPTEELFF

len: 14
j_gene: TRBJ1-5
v_gene: TRBV27
d_gene: -
CDR3aa: CASSSSGGNQPQHF

len: 16
j_gene: TRBJ1-2
v_gene: TRBV9
d_gene: TRBD1
CDR3aa: CASSVGGGSGAYGYTF

len: 15
j_gene: TRBJ1-5
v_gene: TRBV18
d_gene: -
CDR3aa: CASSPSGVVYQPQHF

len: 16
j_gene: TRBJ1-1
v_gene: TRBV6-2/TRBV6-3
d_gene: -
CDR3aa: CASRSWGGGGGTEAFF

len: 16
j_gene: TRBJ2-7
v_gene: TRBV6-5
d_gene: -
CDR3aa: CASSYGGGHRGNEQYF

len: 14
j_gene: TRBJ2-3
v_gene: TRBV2
d_gene: TRBD1
CDR3aa: CASRKGDRPDTQYF

len: 13
j_gene: TRBJ1-2
v_gene: TRBV29-1
d_gene: -
CDR3aa: CSVDASANYGYTF

len: 11
j_gene: TRBJ2-3
v_gene: TRBV30
d_gene: -
CDR3aa: CAWNPGYTQYF

len: 15
j_gene: TRBJ2-7
v_gene: TRBV3-1
d_gene: -
CDR3aa: CASSQASGQIYEQYF

len: 13
j_gene: TRBJ1-3
v_gene: TRBV12-3/TRBV12-4
d_gene: -
CDR3aa: CASSRTVGNTIYF

len: 14
j_gene: TRBJ1-1
v_gene: TRBV2
d_gene: TRBD1
CDR3aa: CASTDDRDNTEAFF

len: 13
j_gene: TRBJ2-5
v_gene: TRBV29-1
d_gene: TRBD2
CDR3aa: CSVLIAGEETQYF

len: 16
j_gene: TRBJ2-1
v_gene: TRBV13
d_gene: -
CDR3aa: CASSLLAARGWNEQFF

len: 17
j_gene: TRBJ2-3
v_gene: TRBV9
d_gene: -
CDR3aa: CASSPGLGTGTTDTQYF

len: 14
j_gene: TRBJ2-2
v_gene: TRBV20-1
d_gene: -
CDR3aa: CSARGPVFTGELFF

len: 14
j_gene: TRBJ1-2
v_gene: TRBV7-2
d_gene: -
CDR3aa: CASSRMTDQYGYTF

len: 14
j_gene: TRBJ2-1
v_gene: TRBV2
d_gene: TRBD1
CDR3aa: CASSRDRGINEQFF

len: 11
j_gene: -
v_gene: TRBV29-1
d_gene: -
CDR3aa: CSVELWNEQFF

len: 12
j_gene: TRBJ2-5
v_gene: TRBV29-1
d_gene: TRBD1
CDR3aa: CSVEDLGTGQYF

len: 12
j_gene: TRBJ1-1
v_gene: TRBV12-3/TRBV12-4
d_gene: TRBD1
CDR3aa: CASSFNRGKAFF

len: 15
j_gene: TRBJ1-2
v_gene: TRBV3-1
d_gene: -
CDR3aa: CASSQFHGQGIGYTF

len: 18
j_gene: TRBJ2-7
v_gene: TRBV5-1
d_gene: TRBD1
CDR3aa: CASSLTTGGSGTSYEQYF

len: 14
j_gene: TRBJ2-1
v_gene: TRBV12-3/TRBV12-4
d_gene: TRBD2
CDR3aa: CASSLPSGYNEQFF

len: 14
j_gene: TRBJ2-7
v_gene: TRBV14
d_gene: TRBD1
CDR3aa: CASSRGRGMYEQYF

len: 11
j_gene: TRBJ1-2
v_gene: TRBV12-3/TRBV12-4
d_gene: -
CDR3aa: CASSNTRFYTF

len: 17
j_gene: TRBJ2-1
v_gene: TRBV20-1
d_gene: TRBD2
CDR3aa: CSARDRIAGGLLGEQFF

len: 13
j_gene: TRBJ1-2
v_gene: TRBV20-1
d_gene: TRBD1
CDR3aa: CSVSTGAVGGYTF

len: 12
j_gene: TRBJ2-1
v_gene: TRBV6-5
d_gene: -
CDR3aa: CASSYGIGEQFF

len: 16
j_gene: TRBJ2-1
v_gene: TRBV24-1
d_gene: TRBD2
CDR3aa: CATSDPSGRSYNEQFF